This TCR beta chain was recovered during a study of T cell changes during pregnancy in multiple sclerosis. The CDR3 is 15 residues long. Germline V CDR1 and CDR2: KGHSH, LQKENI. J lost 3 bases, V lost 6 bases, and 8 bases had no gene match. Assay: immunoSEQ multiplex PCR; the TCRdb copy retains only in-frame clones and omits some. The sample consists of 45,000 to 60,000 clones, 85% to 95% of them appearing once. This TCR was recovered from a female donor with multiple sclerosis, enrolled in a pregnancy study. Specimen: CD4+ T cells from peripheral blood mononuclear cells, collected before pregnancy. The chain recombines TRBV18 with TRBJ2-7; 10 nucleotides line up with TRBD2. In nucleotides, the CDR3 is TGTGCCAGCTCCCCCCTACTAGCGGGAAGCTACGAGCAGTACTTC. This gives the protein CASSPLLAGSYEQYF.